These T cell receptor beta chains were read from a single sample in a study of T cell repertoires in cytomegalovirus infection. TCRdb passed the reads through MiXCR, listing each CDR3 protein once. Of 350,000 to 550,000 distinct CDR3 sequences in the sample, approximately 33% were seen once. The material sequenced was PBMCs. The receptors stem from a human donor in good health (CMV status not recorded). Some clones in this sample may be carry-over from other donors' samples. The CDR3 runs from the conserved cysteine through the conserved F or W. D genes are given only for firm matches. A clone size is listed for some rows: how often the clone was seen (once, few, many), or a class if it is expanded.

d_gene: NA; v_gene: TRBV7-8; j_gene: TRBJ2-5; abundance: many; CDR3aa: CASSTNGLVGAETQYF; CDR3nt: TGTGCCAGCAGCACCAACGGGCTAGTGGGGGCGGAGACCCAGTACTTC
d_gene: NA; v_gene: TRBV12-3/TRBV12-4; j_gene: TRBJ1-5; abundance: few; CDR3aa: CASSLVAGVSNQPQHF; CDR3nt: TGTGCCAGCAGTTTGGTCGCGGGGGTGAGCAATCAGCCCCAGCATTTT
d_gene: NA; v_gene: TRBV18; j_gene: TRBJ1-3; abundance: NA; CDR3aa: CASSPPGQSHTIYF; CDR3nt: TGTGCCAGCTCACCACCCGGACAGTCTCACACCATATATTTT
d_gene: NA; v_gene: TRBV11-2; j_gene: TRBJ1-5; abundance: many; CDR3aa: CASSLGGSSNQPQHF; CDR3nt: TGTGCCAGCAGCTTAGGAGGGAGTAGCAATCAGCCCCAGCATTTT
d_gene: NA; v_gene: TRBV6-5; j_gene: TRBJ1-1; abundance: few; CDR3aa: CASSYSLGNEAFF; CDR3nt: TGTGCCAGCAGTTACTCCCTCGGGAATGAAGCTTTCTTT
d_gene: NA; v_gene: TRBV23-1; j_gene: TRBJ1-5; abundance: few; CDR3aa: CASSQSREVSNQPQHF; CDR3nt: TGCGCCAGCAGTCAATCACGGGAGGTTAGCAATCAGCCCCAGCATTTT
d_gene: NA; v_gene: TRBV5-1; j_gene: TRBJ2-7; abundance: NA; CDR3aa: CASSPLGHSYEQYF; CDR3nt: TGCGCCAGCAGCCCCCTCGGGCACTCCTACGAGCAGTACTTC
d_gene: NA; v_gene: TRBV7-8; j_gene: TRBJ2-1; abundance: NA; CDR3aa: CASSLSPGDEQFF; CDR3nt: TGTGCCAGCAGCCTCTCACCAGGGGATGAGCAGTTCTTC
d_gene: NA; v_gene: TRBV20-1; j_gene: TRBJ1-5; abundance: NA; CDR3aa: CSARGGSGNQPQHF; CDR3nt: TGCAGTGCTAGGGGAGGGAGTGGTAATCAGCCCCAGCATTTT
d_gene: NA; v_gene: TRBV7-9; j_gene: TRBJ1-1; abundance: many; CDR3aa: CAGQGTPTEAFF; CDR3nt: TGTGCCGGTCAGGGGACGCCCACTGAAGCTTTCTTT
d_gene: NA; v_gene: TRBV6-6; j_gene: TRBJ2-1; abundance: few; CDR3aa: CASSYILSLTYNEQFF; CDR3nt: TGTGCCAGCAGTTACATTCTATCGCTAACCTACAATGAGCAGTTCTTC
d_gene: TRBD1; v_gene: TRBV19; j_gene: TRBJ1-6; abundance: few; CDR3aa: CASSQGTGSNSPLHF; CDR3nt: TGTGCCAGTAGCCAAGGGACAGGGTCGAATTCACCCCTCCACTTT
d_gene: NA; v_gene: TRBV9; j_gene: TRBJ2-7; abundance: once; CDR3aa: CASSTNRAGPGEQYF; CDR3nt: TGTGCCAGCAGCACTAATCGGGCGGGGCCGGGGGAGCAGTACTTC
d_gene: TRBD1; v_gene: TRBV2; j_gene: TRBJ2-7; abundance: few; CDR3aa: CASIPRTGQGPSYEQYF; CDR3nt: TGTGCCAGCATTCCTAGGACGGGACAGGGACCTTCCTACGAGCAGTACTTC
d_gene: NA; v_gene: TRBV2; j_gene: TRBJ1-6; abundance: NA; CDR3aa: CASLPNRNSPLHF; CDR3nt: TGTGCCAGCCTCCCCAATCGCAATTCACCCCTCCACTTT
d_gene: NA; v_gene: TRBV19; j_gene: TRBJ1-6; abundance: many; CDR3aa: CASSIVLSGYNSPLHF; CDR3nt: TGTGCCAGTAGTATAGTACTGAGCGGCTATAATTCACCCCTCCACTTT
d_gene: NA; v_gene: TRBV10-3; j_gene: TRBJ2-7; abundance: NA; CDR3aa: CAISDQGSSPYEQYF; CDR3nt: TGTGCCATCAGTGACCAGGGCAGCTCCCCCTACGAGCAGTACTTC
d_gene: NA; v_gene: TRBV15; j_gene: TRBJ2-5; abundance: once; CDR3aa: CATSSRGAGEETQYF; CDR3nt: TGTGCCACCAGCTCCCGGGGGGCGGGGGAGGAGACCCAGTACTTC
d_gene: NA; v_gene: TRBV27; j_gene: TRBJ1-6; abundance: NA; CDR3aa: CASSFRANGSPLHF; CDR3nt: TGTGCCAGCAGTTTTAGAGCCAATGGTTCACCCCTCCACTTT
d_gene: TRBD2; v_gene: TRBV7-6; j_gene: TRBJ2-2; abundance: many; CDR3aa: CASSLGGSRFAGELFF; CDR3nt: TGTGCCAGCAGCCTGGGGGGGAGCCGATTTGCCGGGGAGCTGTTTTTT
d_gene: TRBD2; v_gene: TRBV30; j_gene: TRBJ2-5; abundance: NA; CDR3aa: CAWSVQRGGFRGTQYF; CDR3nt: TGTGCCTGGAGTGTCCAGCGGGGGGGCTTTCGGGGGACCCAGTACTTC
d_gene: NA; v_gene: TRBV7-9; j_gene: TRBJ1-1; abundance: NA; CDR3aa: CASSRGNLNTEAFF; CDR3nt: TGTGCCAGCAGCCGCGGGAACCTGAACACTGAAGCTTTCTTT
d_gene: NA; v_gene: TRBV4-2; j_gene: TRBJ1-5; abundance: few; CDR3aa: CASSQDGRTANQPQHF; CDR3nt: TGTGCCAGCAGCCAAGATGGCAGGACAGCAAATCAGCCCCAGCATTTT
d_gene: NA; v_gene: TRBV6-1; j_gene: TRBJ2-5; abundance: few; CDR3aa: CASSEVHPLGTQYF; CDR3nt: TGTGCCAGCAGTGAAGTTCACCCCCTAGGGACCCAGTACTTC
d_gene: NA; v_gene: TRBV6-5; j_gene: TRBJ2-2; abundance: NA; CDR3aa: CASSDGQNTGELFF; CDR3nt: TGTGCCAGCAGTGACGGCCAGAACACCGGGGAGCTGTTTTTT
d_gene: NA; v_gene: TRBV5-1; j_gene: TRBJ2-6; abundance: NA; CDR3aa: CASSLGVSSGANVLTF; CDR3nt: TGCGCCAGCAGCTTGGGGGTGTCCTCTGGGGCCAACGTCCTGACTTTC
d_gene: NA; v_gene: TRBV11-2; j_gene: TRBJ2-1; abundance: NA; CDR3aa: CASSFRGATPNEQFF; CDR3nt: TGTGCCAGCAGTTTTAGGGGGGCTACCCCCAATGAGCAGTTCTTC
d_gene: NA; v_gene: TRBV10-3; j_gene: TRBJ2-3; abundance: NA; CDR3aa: CAIRGRTDTQYF; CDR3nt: TGTGCCATCAGGGGGAGGACAGATACGCAGTATTTT
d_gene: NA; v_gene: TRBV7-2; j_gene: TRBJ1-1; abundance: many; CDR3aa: CASSRRAGFEGTEAFF; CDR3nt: TGTGCCAGCAGCCGCAGGGCCGGTTTTGAGGGCACTGAAGCTTTCTTT
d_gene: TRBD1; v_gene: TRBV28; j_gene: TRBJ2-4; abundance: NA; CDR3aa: CASSLYRGTKNIQYF; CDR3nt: TGTGCCAGCAGTTTATACAGGGGGACCAAAAACATTCAGTACTTC
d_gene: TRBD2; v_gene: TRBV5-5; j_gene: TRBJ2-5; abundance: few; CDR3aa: CASSRGGTQYF; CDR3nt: TGTGCCAGCAGCCGGGGGGGGACCCAGTACTTC
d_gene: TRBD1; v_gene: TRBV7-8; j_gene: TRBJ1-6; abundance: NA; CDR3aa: CASSFLVSGDSNSPLHF; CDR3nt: TGTGCCAGCAGCTTCTTGGTGTCTGGGGACAGTAATTCACCCCTCCACTTT
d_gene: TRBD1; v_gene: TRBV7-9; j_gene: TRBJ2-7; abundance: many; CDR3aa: CASSPPGQGGEQYF; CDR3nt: TGTGCCAGCAGCCCGCCGGGACAGGGAGGCGAGCAGTACTTC
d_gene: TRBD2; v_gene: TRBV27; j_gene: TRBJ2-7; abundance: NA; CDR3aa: CASSSWTSAYEQYF; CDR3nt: TGTGCCAGCAGTTCTTGGACTAGCGCCTACGAGCAGTACTTC
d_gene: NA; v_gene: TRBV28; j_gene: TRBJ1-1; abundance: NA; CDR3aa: CAAERVNTEAFF; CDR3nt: TGTGCCGCCGAGCGGGTGAACACTGAAGCTTTCTTT
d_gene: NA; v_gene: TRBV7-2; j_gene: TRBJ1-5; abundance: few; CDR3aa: CASSLVRNRGNQPQHF; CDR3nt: TGTGCCAGCAGCTTAGTCAGAAATCGTGGGAATCAGCCCCAGCATTTT